Each of the 16 T cell receptor beta chains below was sequenced from the same sample in a study of OX40 agonist ivuxolimab in advanced cancers. Sequencing was performed with immunoSEQ multiplex PCR; in TCRdb, only in-frame clones are kept and a portion is missing. The data hold about 61,000 clones, with about 86% observed a single time. The sample consisted of CD4+ or CD8+ T cells sorted from blood, taken in a trial of the OX40 agonist ivuxolimab. These TCRs come from an adult with an advanced solid tumor such as melanoma, head and neck, liver or kidney cancer.

The V call is TRBV7-9, the J call TRBJ1-4; D gene ambiguous. V lost 5 bases to trimming and J lost 7 bases, with 17 bases between them. This CDR3 has 15 amino acids. CDR1 is SEHNR and CDR2 is FQNEAQ in the germline V gene (reference sequence). The CDR3: CASSHPAPRSEKLFF. The CDR3 nucleotides read TGTGCCAGCAGCCACCCGGCGCCCCGAAGTGAAAAACTGTTTTTT.

This clone was seen a handful of times. This sequence joins TRBV7-9 and TRBJ1-1; D is perhaps TRBD1 (6 bases). The CDR3 covers 14 residues. With 5 bases removed from V and 5 bases from J, the gap between germline ends came to 15 bases. The germline CDR1 and CDR2 sequences are SEHNR and FQNEAQ (reference sequence). DNA of the CDR3: TGTGCCAGCAGCCTCAGGCAGGGGATTACTGAAGCTTTCTTT. This sequence encodes CASSLRQGITEAFF.

This chain uses TRBV2 with TRBJ2-2; D possibly corresponds to TRBD1 (6 bases). The CDR3 sequence is 15 residues long. Trimming left V 7 bases short and J 3 bases short, with 15 bases between. Germline V gene sequence: CDR1 SNHLY, CDR2 FYNNEI. Written as DNA, the CDR3 is TGTGCCAGCATTAAGGACAGTACCTACACCGGGGAGCTGTTTTTT. Its translation is CASIKDSTYTGELFF.

CDR3 DNA: TGTGCCAGCTCACCTGAGGCTCGACGCTCTGGAAACACCATATATTTT. Amino acid sequence: CASSPEARRSGNTIYF. The chain carries TRBV18 and TRBJ1-3; D is undetermined. The germline V and J ends were trimmed by 3 bases and 0 bases, with 12 bases remaining between them. The germline V gene has CDR1 KGHSH and CDR2 LQKENI. This CDR3 has 16 residues.

CDR3 in amino acids: CASSLHVAGYTEAFF. DNA of the CDR3: TGTGCCAGCAGCCTCCACGTAGCGGGGTACACTGAAGCTTTCTTT. The genes are TRBV11-2 and TRBJ1-1; D remains ambiguous. The CDR3 consists of 15 residues. The germline CDR1 and CDR2 sequences are SGHAT and FQNNGV. V was pared by 5 bases and J by 3 bases, with 16 bases between.

V is TRBV5-6 and J is TRBJ2-6; TRBD1 aligns across 8 bases. The CDR3 consists of 19 residues. CDR1 and CDR2 from the germline V gene are SGHDT and YYEEEE. Losses at the gene ends were 2 bases for V and 1 base for J; bases not matched to a gene: 11. The CDR3 spells CASSLNSGQGESGANVLTF. The DNA of the CDR3 is TGTGCCAGCAGCTTAAATTCCGGACAGGGAGAATCTGGGGCCAACGTCCTGACTTTC.

This chain connects TRBV19 to TRBJ2-5; D remains unclear. Germline CDR1 and CDR2: LNHDA and SQIVND (reference sequence). Between the trimmed V and J ends, which lost 5 bases and 10 bases, there was a span of 14 bases. This CDR3 contains 12 residues. The CDR3 region has the DNA TGTGCCAGTAGTGAAGGGCCGGGCGGCCAGTACTTC. It specifies CASSEGPGGQYF.

The CDR3 DNA sequence: TGTGCCAGCAGTGTAGGCCGGGCGAACACCGGGGAGCTGTTTTTT. This codes for CASSVGRANTGELFF. The chain is built from TRBV2 and TRBJ2-2, with D hard to call. V dropped 4 bases and J dropped 0 bases, with 9 bases sitting between them. This CDR3 region has 15 residues. CDR1 SNHLY and CDR2 FYNNEI come from the germline V gene.

V is TRBV11-2 and J is TRBJ2-1; unclear D gene. The CDR3 is 15 amino acids. CDR1 is SGHAT and CDR2 is FQNNGV in the germline V gene. V was clipped by 1 base and J by 7 bases, with 14 bases between them. The CDR3 is CASSLALRLANEQFF. The CDR3 DNA sequence: TGTGCCAGCAGCTTAGCCCTCCGCCTCGCAAATGAGCAGTTCTTC.

The rearrangement links TRBV13 to TRBJ1-3, with D possibly matching TRBD1 (5 bases). Trimming cost V 6 bases and J 0 bases, with 15 bases left between them. The CDR3 is made up of 16 amino acids. Germline V CDR1 and CDR2: PRHDT, FYEKMQ (reference sequence). As DNA, the CDR3 is TGTGCCAGCAGGGGGAGGGGCAGAAACTCTGGAAACACCATATATTTT. Protein sequence: CASRGRGRNSGNTIYF.

V gene TRBV18 combines with J gene TRBJ2-7; D may match TRBD1 or TRBD2 (6 bases each). The CDR3 runs to 12 residues. Germline loops: CDR1 KGHSH, CDR2 LQKENI. Trimming took 5 bases from V and 3 from J, leaving 8 bases between them. CDR3 sequence (DNA): TGTGCCAGCTCAGGGGGGCTCTACGAGCAGTACTTC. It codes for CASSGGLYEQYF.

V usage is TRBV5-1 and J usage is TRBJ1-1; D possibly corresponds to TRBD1 (6 bases). Germline loops: CDR1 SGHRS, CDR2 YFSETQ. The CDR3 consists of 14 residues. Between the trimmed V and J ends, which lost 2 bases and 5 bases, there was a span of 13 bases. The CDR3 region is CASSLRQARTEAFF. The CDR3 DNA reads TGCGCCAGCAGCTTAAGACAGGCGAGGACTGAAGCTTTCTTT.

This chain links TRBV2 with TRBJ2-5; TRBD2 agrees at 10 bases. Unmatched junction bases numbered 8, after V lost 6 bases and J lost 1 base. Germline CDR1 and CDR2: SNHLY and FYNNEI. This CDR3 contains 16 residues. For the CDR3, the DNA is TGTGCCAGCAGAGGGGGACTAGCGATTACCCAAGAGACCCAGTACTTC. It translates to CASRGGLAITQETQYF.

V is TRBV29-1 and J is TRBJ2-1; a weak D match, TRBD1 (7 bases). CDR1 is SQVTM, CDR2 ANQGSEA, per germline. CDR3 length: 18 amino acids. The V end was cut by 4 bases, the J end by 3 bases, with 25 bases between. The CDR3 DNA is TGCAGCGTTGGCGGACCAAAGCAGGGGGGCTCTTTCTACAATGAGCAGTTCTTC. It specifies CSVGGPKQGGSFYNEQFF.

The chain recombines TRBV28 with TRBJ1-1; no definite D call. In germline, CDR1 is MDHEN, CDR2 SYDVKM. The CDR3 runs to 14 residues. Trimming cost V 0 bases and J 1 base, with 6 bases left between them. CDR3 in amino acids: CASSLWGGNTEAFF. In DNA, the CDR3 is TGTGCCAGCAGTTTATGGGGAGGGAACACTGAAGCTTTCTTT.

The V gene is TRBV4-2, the J gene TRBJ1-5; D not resolved. Germline-derived CDR1 and CDR2 are LGHNA and YNFKEQ. The CDR3 length is 14 residues. V was pared by 5 bases and J by 0 bases, with 8 bases between. The CDR3 spells CASSGGYSNQPQHF. CDR3 coding DNA: TGTGCCAGCAGCGGAGGTTATAGCAATCAGCCCCAGCATTTT.